One and the same sample provided the 20 T cell receptor beta chains below, sequenced in a study of spatial heterogeneity in lung cancer. Described time point: sample taken at primary tumor resection. Tumor, nontumor lung or frozen PBMC supplied whole RNA, sequenced without sorting. Each CDR3 protein gets one entry after TCRdb re-called the 5' RACE reads with MiXCR. The table has about 36,000 distinct CDR3 sequences, 5.2% seen once; the top ten hold around 28%. Sequences were derived from PBMCs, sampled at surgery. The receptors shown here come from a female donor with early-stage non-small cell lung cancer.

In this sample, this clonotype turned up many times. This rearrangement joins TRBV29-1 to TRBJ1-1; no definite D call. This CDR3 spans 13 amino acids. Trimming removed 3 bases from V and 4 bases from J, with 12 bases in between. From germline, CDR1 is SQVTM and CDR2 ANQGSEA. The CDR3 region has the DNA TGCAGCGTTGATCGCAGCAGGACCACTGAAGCTTTCTTT. Protein sequence: CSVDRSRTTEAFF.

This clonotype was seen a few times. The chain links TRBV18 to TRBJ1-2, with TRBD1 identical over 9 bases. J lost 3 bases, V lost 3 bases, and 5 bases had no gene match. In germline, CDR1 is KGHSH, CDR2 LQKENI. The CDR3 is made up of 15 amino acids. As DNA, the CDR3 is TGTGCCAGCTCACCTCTGGACAGGGGCCACTATGGCTACACCTTC. As protein: CASSPLDRGHYGYTF.

J is TRBJ2-2 and V is TRBV12-2; the table assigns TRBD2, which was not confirmed against the DNA. TRBV12-2 represents a pseudogene. The CDR3 loop spans 13 amino acids. CDR3 bases: TGTGCAAGTCGCTTACAGGCCCCCGGGGAGCTGTTTTTT. Protein product: CASRLQAPGELFF.

The table lists this clonotype with a few counts. This sequence joins TRBV20-1 and TRBJ2-7, with 10 nucleotides matching TRBD2. Trimming took 6 bases from V and 5 from J; bases not matched to a gene: 13. CDR1 is DFQATT, CDR2 SNEGSKA, per germline (reference sequence). CDR3 length equals 15 residues. CDR3 sequence reads: CSAYLAGLASDEQYF. The CDR3 nucleotides read TGCAGTGCATACCTGGCGGGACTAGCGAGCGACGAGCAGTACTTC.

This clonotype appeared many times. The V gene is TRBV11-3, the J gene TRBJ2-3; 8 positions agree with TRBD2. The CDR3 contains 15 residues. Germline assignment: CDR1 SGHNT and CDR2 YENEEA. Trimming at V came to 3 bases and at J to 2 bases, leaving 4 bases not matched to a gene. CDR3 loop: CASSLGAGDTDTQYF. The CDR3 region has the DNA TGTGCCAGCAGCTTGGGAGCGGGGGACACAGATACGCAGTATTTT. Variable domain in full (rest from reference TRBV11-3 and TRBJ2-3): EAGVVQSPRYKIIEKKQPVAFWCNPISGHNTLYWYLQNLGQGPELLIRYENEEAVDDSQLPKDRFSAERLKGVDSTLKIQPAELGDSAVYLCASSLGAGDTDTQYFGPGTRLTVL.

This clonotype was observed at least ten times. CDR3 in DNA: TGTGCCATCAGTGAGCGGACTATGAAGGACACCGGGGAGCTGTTTTTT. This sequence encodes CAISERTMKDTGELFF. The J gene is TRBJ2-2, the V gene TRBV10-3, with D possibly being TRBD2 (6 bases). CDR3 length: 16 amino acids. Germline V gene sequence: CDR1 ENHRY, CDR2 SYGVKD. V lost 2 bases to trimming and J lost 3 bases, with 13 bases between them.

Ten or more counts support this clonotype. This chain connects TRBV19 to TRBJ1-2; D is uncertain. V gave up 5 bases and J gave up 8 bases, with 12 bases separating them. CDR1 and CDR2 (germline): LNHDA, SQIVND (reference sequence). This CDR3 is built from 12 residues. CDR3 nucleotides: TGTGCCAGTAGTCTTCTCCTCGGCGGCTACACCTTC. Translating it yields CASSLLLGGYTF.

This clonotype is medium-sized (0.01 to 0.1%) by share. The genes are TRBV29-1 and TRBJ2-5; TRBD2 agrees at 8 bases. Germline V CDR1 and CDR2: SQVTM, ANQGSEA. The V gene end was trimmed by 0 bases and the J gene end by 5 bases; junction bases not matched to a gene: 5. CDR3 length: 14 residues. CDR3 sequence (DNA): TGCAGCGTTGAAGAACAAGGGACTAGGGAGACCCAGTACTTC. This translates into CSVEEQGTRETQYF. The whole variable domain, filled in from reference TRBV29-1 and TRBJ2-5, reads SAVISQKPSRDICQRGTSLTIQCQVDSQVTMMFWYRQQPGQSLTLIATANQGSEATYESGFVIDKFPISRPNLTFSTLTVSNMSPEDSSIYLCSVEEQGTRETQYFGPGTRLLVL.

This clonotype was recorded at least ten times. This chain connects TRBV4-1 to TRBJ2-1; TRBD1 aligns across 10 bases. V shed 5 bases and J 4 bases; nucleotides not matched to a gene: 8. The germline V gene encodes CDR1 MGHRA and CDR2 YSYEKL. This CDR3 is 16 amino acids long. The CDR3 DNA sequence: TGCGCCAGCAGCTTCTCCGGGACAGGGGAATACAATGAGCAGTTCTTC. This translates into CASSFSGTGEYNEQFF.

This clonotype was found many times. V usage is TRBV20-1 and J usage is TRBJ1-1; D is uncertain. Germline V gene lookup returns CDR1 DFQATT and CDR2 SNEGSKA (reference sequence). CDR3 size: 10 residues. CDR3 nucleotides: TGCAGCGCCCGGAACACTGAAGCTTTCTTT. This translates into CSARNTEAFF.

This clonotype showed up many times. The chain couples TRBV7-2 to TRBJ2-5; perhaps TRBD1 as D (6 bases). Germline CDR1 SGHTA, CDR2 FQGNSA. The length of the CDR3 is 14 residues. The V gene lost 3 bases and the J gene lost 5 bases, with 13 bases spanning the gap. CDR3: CASSFQSGEETQYF. The CDR3 DNA follows: TGTGCCAGCAGCTTCCAATCAGGGGAGGAGACCCAGTACTTC.

This rearrangement joins TRBV6-1 to TRBJ1-1; no definite D call. The germline V and J ends were trimmed by 2 bases and 4 bases, with 11 bases remaining between them. The CDR3 runs to 14 residues. CDR1 and CDR2 from the germline V gene are MNHNS and SASEGT. This CDR3 reads CASSERREGTEAFF. The DNA for the CDR3 is TGTGCCAGCAGTGAACGAAGGGAGGGCACTGAAGCTTTCTTT.

V usage is TRBV6-5 and J usage is TRBJ1-4, with 10 bases fitting TRBD1. The CDR3 is 15 amino acids. Germline V CDR1 and CDR2: MNHEY, SVGAGI. V trimming: 4 bases; J trimming: 8 bases; junction bases outside the gene matches: 7. CDR3 in DNA: TGTGCCAGCAGTTTTAGACAGGGGGCAGGGGAAAAACTGTTTTTT. Amino acids: CASSFRQGAGEKLFF.

This clonotype was recorded many times. The chain employs TRBV4-1 and TRBJ2-2; 7 positions agree with TRBD1. Germline V gives CDR1 MGHRA, CDR2 YSYEKL. The CDR3 contains 16 residues. The V segment lost 2 bases and the J segment 7 bases; nucleotides outside the gene matches: 10. The CDR3 sequence: CASSQPRRGTGGELFF. CDR3 bases: TGCGCCAGCAGCCAACCCCGCAGGGGGACCGGCGGGGAGCTGTTTTTT.

This clonotype was detected ten times or more. V is TRBV7-2 and J is TRBJ2-3; D is unclear. Germline V gene data show CDR1 as SGHTA and CDR2 as FQGNSA. Deletions cut 2 bases from V and 3 bases from J, with 9 bases between. This CDR3 spans 14 amino acids. The CDR3 reads CASSLRGPTDTQYF. CDR3 DNA sequence: TGTGCCAGCAGCTTACGTGGTCCGACAGATACGCAGTATTTT. Combining the CDR3 with reference TRBV7-2 and TRBJ2-3 gives the whole variable domain GAGVSQSPSNKVTEKGKDVELRCDPISGHTALYWYRQSLGQGLEFLIYFQGNSAPDKSGLPSDRFSAERTGGSVSTLTIQRTQQEDSAVYLCASSLRGPTDTQYFGPGTRLTVL.

This clonotype was seen many times. The genes are TRBV7-2 and TRBJ2-3; TRBD2 is a possible D gene (6 bases). The CDR3 is made up of 13 amino acids. V was shortened by 5 bases and J by 6 bases, with 12 bases between the two germline ends. The germline V gene has CDR1 SGHTA and CDR2 FQGNSA. CDR3 sequence reads: CASSRGYGDTQYF. The DNA for the CDR3 is TGTGCCAGCAGCCGGGGGTACGGGGATACGCAGTATTTT. Filled out from reference TRBV7-2 and TRBJ2-3, the complete variable domain reads GAGVSQSPSNKVTEKGKDVELRCDPISGHTALYWYRQSLGQGLEFLIYFQGNSAPDKSGLPSDRFSAERTGGSVSTLTIQRTQQEDSAVYLCASSRGYGDTQYFGPGTRLTVL.

In this sample, this clonotype turned up many times. The rearrangement links TRBV5-1 to TRBJ1-1; D not certain. The V and J ends lost 0 bases and 1 base respectively, with 4 bases between them. Germline V gene data show CDR1 as SGHRS and CDR2 as YFSETQ. This CDR3 has 13 residues. CDR3 amino acids: CASSLAGNTEAFF. In DNA, the CDR3 is TGCGCCAGCAGCTTGGCAGGGAACACTGAAGCTTTCTTT.

This clonotype was found a few times. The rearrangement links TRBV23-1 to TRBJ2-1; no firm D call. TRBV23-1 is assigned to the ORF class and has an uncertain function. Trimming took off 5 bases at V and 8 bases at J, with 10 bases between the two ends. CDR3 size: 12 residues. The CDR3, as DNA: TGCGCCAGCAGTACACGTCGGGATGAGCAGTTCTTC. Its translation is CASSTRRDEQFF.

This clonotype was counted ten times or more. CDR3 loop: CASSPIAGTGGFVTNEKLFF. The CDR3 nucleotides are TGTGCCAGCAGCCCCATCGCCGGGACAGGGGGATTCGTAACTAATGAAAAACTGTTTTTT. The chain is built from TRBV7-9 and TRBJ1-4; 11 bases are a match to TRBD1. CDR1 SEHNR and CDR2 FQNEAQ come from the germline V gene (reference sequence). J was trimmed by 1 base and V by 5 bases; bases with no gene match: 15. The CDR3 spans 20 residues.

The J gene is TRBJ2-4, the V gene TRBV5-4; D might be TRBD1 (5 bases). Germline V CDR1 and CDR2: SGHNT, YYREEE (reference sequence). This CDR3 region has 14 residues. V lost 3 bases, J lost 8 bases, and 15 bases lay in between. In nucleotides, the CDR3 is TGTGCCAGCAGCTCCCCACAGGTTCGGGACATTCAGTACTTC. Residues: CASSSPQVRDIQYF.